The 28 T cell receptor beta chains presented below share a single source sample, sequenced in a study of blood T cells in healthy people across ages. A second PCR of roughly 7 to 11 cycles used a sample-barcoded 5' primer and a J-beta primer mix. TCRdb called the 5' RACE reads again in MiXCR, with one record for every CDR3 protein. Among more than 800,000 distinct CDR3 sequences, 35% to 50% were seen once, and the ten largest hold around 18%. The sequenced sample consisted of blood. The receptors originated from a woman aged 55-69 years in good health.

The rearrangement links TRBV20-1 to TRBJ2-1; D is perhaps TRBD1 or TRBD2 (6 bases each). Per the germline V gene, CDR1 is DFQATT and CDR2 is SNEGSKA (reference sequence). The CDR3 extends over 13 amino acids. V dropped 2 bases and J dropped 13 bases, with 18 bases sitting between them. In DNA, the CDR3 is TGCAGTGCTAGAATTTCGGGGGCACAACTTCAGTTCTTC. The encoded protein is CSARISGAQLQFF.

The rearrangement joins TRBV7-9 to TRBJ2-5; 8 positions match TRBD1. In germline, CDR1 is SEHNR, CDR2 FQNEAQ (reference sequence). There are 15 residues in the CDR3. J gave up 4 bases and V 3 bases, and 7 bases lay outside the gene matches. CDR3 sequence: CASSFQGAAGETQYF. The DNA of the CDR3 is TGTGCCAGCAGCTTTCAGGGGGCTGCGGGAGAGACCCAGTACTTC.

The gene calls are TRBV28 and TRBJ1-5, with D perhaps TRBD1 (6 bases). V gave up 4 bases and J gave up 6 bases, with 13 bases separating them. The CDR3 sequence is 14 residues long. Germline V lookup: CDR1 MDHEN, CDR2 SYDVKM. The CDR3 sequence: CASSSTGRGQPQHF. The CDR3 DNA sequence: TGTGCCAGCAGTTCAACAGGGAGGGGTCAGCCCCAGCATTTT.

The chain couples TRBV2 to TRBJ2-5; possibly TRBD2 for D (6 bases). The germline V gene has CDR1 SNHLY and CDR2 FYNNEI. The CDR3 spans 13 residues. V dropped 7 bases and J dropped 3 bases, with 12 bases sitting between them. CDR3 loop: CASIGTEEETQYF. CDR3 in DNA: TGTGCCAGCATAGGGACTGAAGAAGAGACCCAGTACTTC.

This clonotype turned up a few times. CDR3 residues: CAISGAVWHEQFF. The CDR3 DNA follows: TGTGCCATCAGTGGGGCAGTGTGGCATGAGCAGTTCTTC. The chain couples TRBV10-3 to TRBJ2-1, with D uncertain. This CDR3 contains 13 residues. V was clipped by 4 bases and J by 8 bases, with 12 bases between them. Germline V gene sequence: CDR1 ENHRY, CDR2 SYGVKD.

Only a few counts were recorded for this clonotype. J is TRBJ2-2 and V is TRBV4-1, with D perhaps TRBD2 (6 bases). Germline assignment: CDR1 MGHRA and CDR2 YSYEKL. The CDR3 loop spans 16 amino acids. V was pared by 0 bases and J by 1 base, with 9 bases between. The CDR3 DNA is TGCGCCAGCAGCCAAGAGGAGGGGCGGAACACCGGGGAGCTGTTTTTT. It yields the protein CASSQEEGRNTGELFF.

The CDR3: CASSQVAGVTGELFF. The CDR3 nucleotides are TGCGCCAGCAGCCAAGTGGCAGGGGTCACCGGGGAGCTGTTTTTT. The chain links TRBV4-1 to TRBJ2-2; weak D call: TRBD1 (6 bases). The V gene lost 1 base and the J gene lost 4 bases, with 10 bases spanning the gap. Germline V gives CDR1 MGHRA, CDR2 YSYEKL. CDR3 size: 15 residues.

The table lists this clonotype with a count of one. This sequence joins TRBV3-1 and TRBJ2-1; D gene uncertain. The CDR3 covers 16 residues. V was cut by 1 base and J by 6 bases, with 16 bases left in between. The germline CDR1 and CDR2 sequences are LGHDT and YNNKEL (reference sequence). CDR3 sequence (DNA): TGTGCCAGCAGCCAAGGGTCCTCCCCAAATAGCAATGAGCAGTTCTTC. It specifies CASSQGSSPNSNEQFF.

This clonotype came up a few times. The rearrangement links TRBV5-1 to TRBJ2-5; 11 bases align to TRBD1. The germline V gene encodes CDR1 SGHRS and CDR2 YFSETQ. The CDR3 consists of 14 residues. The V segment lost 5 bases and the J segment 1 base; nucleotides outside the gene matches: 1. The CDR3 DNA sequence: TGCGCCAGCAGAGGGACAGGGGGCCAAGAGACCCAGTACTTC. Translated: CASRGTGGQETQYF.

The gene calls are TRBV20-1 and TRBJ2-7; 9 bases map to TRBD1. The trim removed 6 bases at V and 4 bases at J, leaving 10 bases unmatched. Germline V gives CDR1 DFQATT, CDR2 SNEGSKA (reference sequence). The CDR3 extends over 14 amino acids. CDR3 sequence reads: CSAYDGQGSYEQYF. CDR3 nucleotides: TGCAGTGCCTATGACGGACAGGGGTCATACGAGCAGTACTTC.

This clonotype was seen a single time. The rearrangement uses TRBV3-1 and TRBJ1-2; D remains ambiguous. The CDR3 has 14 amino acids. The V gene lost 4 bases and the J gene lost 3 bases, with 12 bases spanning the gap. Per the germline V gene, CDR1 is LGHDT and CDR2 is YNNKEL (reference sequence). Here the CDR3 reads CASSPQSFYYGYTF. Written as DNA, the CDR3 is TGTGCCAGCAGCCCGCAAAGTTTTTACTATGGCTACACCTTC.

This clonotype was detected only a few times. The gene calls are TRBV4-2 and TRBJ2-5; D remains ambiguous. CDR3 size: 15 residues. The germline gives CDR1 LGHNA, CDR2 YNFKEQ. V was cut by 1 base and J by 1 base, with 10 bases left in between. The CDR3 region has the DNA TGTGCCAGCAGCCAAGTTTCACACCCCCAAGAGACCCAGTACTTC. Translated: CASSQVSHPQETQYF.

This rearrangement joins TRBV18 to TRBJ1-2; maybe TRBD1 (6 bases). This CDR3 has 13 residues. CDR1 is KGHSH and CDR2 is LQKENI in the germline V gene. Trimming cost V 6 bases and J 5 bases, with 13 bases left between them. The CDR3: CASSPVGQYGYTF. The CDR3 DNA follows: TGTGCCAGCTCCCCCGTCGGACAGTATGGCTACACCTTC.

The chain recombines TRBV5-1 with TRBJ1-2, with D tentatively TRBD1 (5 bases). The germline V gene encodes CDR1 SGHRS and CDR2 YFSETQ. V lost 4 bases to trimming and J lost 2 bases, with 15 bases between them. This CDR3 spans 15 amino acids. The CDR3: CASSGTQGRNYGYTF. In DNA form, the CDR3 reads TGCGCCAGCAGCGGAACGCAGGGTAGGAACTATGGCTACACCTTC.

The V call is TRBV12-3 or TRBV12-4, the J call TRBJ2-1; weak D call: TRBD2 (5 bases). This CDR3 is 16 amino acids long. V was trimmed by 2 bases and J by 6 bases, leaving 17 bases between them. Here the CDR3 DNA reads TGTGCCAGCAGTTTATCGGGGTTCCGGGGATCCAATGAGCAGTTCTTC. Translating gives CASSLSGFRGSNEQFF.

As to this clonotype: A much larger clone is a single base away; this may be a read error. This rearrangement joins TRBV11-2 to TRBJ2-7, with D unclear. Per the germline V gene, CDR1 is SGHAT and CDR2 is FQNNGV. The CDR3 is 15 amino acids. Trimming left V 3 bases short and J 7 bases short, with 19 bases between. CDR3 sequence reads: CASSFRMSSYNEQYF. The CDR3 DNA sequence: TGTGCCAGCAGCTTTCGCATGAGCTCCTACAATGAGCAGTACTTC.

CDR3 region: CASRKTSISSYNEQFF. The CDR3 coding sequence is TGTGCCAGCAGGAAAACATCGATAAGCTCCTACAATGAGCAGTTCTTC. The chain is built from TRBV21-1 and TRBJ2-1. TRBV21-1 is labeled a pseudogene. The CDR3 is 16 amino acids.

This clonotype was observed a single time. This sequence joins TRBV7-2 and TRBJ2-1; 8 nucleotides agree with TRBD2. Germline V lookup: CDR1 SGHTA, CDR2 FQGNSA. CDR3 length: 14 residues. The J segment lost 7 bases and the V segment lost 1 base, leaving 3 bases of the junction unmatched. The CDR3 DNA reads as TGTGCCAGCAGCTTAGGAGCTAGCGGGAATGAGCAGTTCTTC. Protein sequence: CASSLGASGNEQFF.

The table lists this clonotype with many counts. V usage is TRBV20-1 and J usage is TRBJ2-7; a possible D gene is TRBD2 (6 bases). With 4 bases removed from V and 2 bases from J, the gap between germline ends came to 15 bases. This CDR3 has 14 amino acids. Germline-derived CDR1 and CDR2 are DFQATT and SNEGSKA (reference sequence). CDR3 nucleotides: TGCAGTGCTATAGTCGGGACTCACGCCTACGAGCAGTACTTC. The encoded protein is CSAIVGTHAYEQYF.

This chain joins TRBV7-3 and TRBJ2-1, with 7 bases aligning to TRBD2. Trimming at V came to 5 bases and at J to 3 bases, leaving 4 bases not matched to a gene. CDR3 length: 14 residues. The germline V gene has CDR1 SGHTA and CDR2 FQGTGA. CDR3 in amino acids: CASSDTSDYNEQFF. The DNA for the CDR3 is TGTGCCAGCAGCGATACTAGCGACTACAATGAGCAGTTCTTC.

The rearrangement joins TRBV7-9 to TRBJ2-7; D is possibly TRBD1 (6 bases). V lost 4 bases and J lost 2, with 15 bases in between. In germline, CDR1 is SEHNR, CDR2 FQNEAQ (reference sequence). The CDR3 totals 15 residues. The CDR3 bases are TGTGCCAGCAGCTATGGGGACATCAAAACCTACGAGCAGTACTTC. Translated: CASSYGDIKTYEQYF.

CDR3 loop: CASSMTGSRGDTQYF. CDR3 nucleotides: TGTGCCAGCAGCATGACAGGGTCGAGGGGAGATACGCAGTATTTT. The gene calls are TRBV5-4 and TRBJ2-3; TRBD1 aligns across 7 bases. V shed 4 bases and J 5 bases; nucleotides not matched to a gene: 10. The CDR3 loop spans 15 amino acids. Germline CDR1 SGHNT, CDR2 YYREEE (reference sequence).

V is TRBV20-1 and J is TRBJ2-1; 12 bases align to TRBD2. In germline, CDR1 is DFQATT, CDR2 SNEGSKA (reference sequence). The CDR3 is made up of 15 amino acids. Trimming at V came to 7 bases and at J to 2 bases, leaving 6 bases not matched to a gene. The CDR3, as DNA: TGCAGTGTTATGACTAGCGGGAGTACCTACAATGAGCAGTTCTTC. The encoded protein is CSVMTSGSTYNEQFF.

The V and J genes are TRBV9 and TRBJ2-7, with D perhaps TRBD2 (6 bases). The germline V gene has CDR1 SGDLS and CDR2 YYNGEE. The CDR3 contains 11 residues. V lost 7 bases, J lost 7 bases, and 12 bases lay in between. The CDR3 nucleotides are TGTGCCAGCGGAGGGATCGATGAGCAGTACTTC. Protein sequence: CASGGIDEQYF.

This chain connects TRBV6-4 to TRBJ2-1, with a weak D call TRBD2 (5 bases). The ends were cut back, 4 bases at V and 6 bases at J, with 16 bases in the middle. The germline V gene has CDR1 MRHNA and CDR2 SNTAGT. The CDR3 is 15 amino acids. The CDR3 DNA is TGTGCCAGCAGTGCCCAGGCTCTGGCGGGCAATGAGCAGTTCTTC. Amino acid sequence: CASSAQALAGNEQFF.

This chain uses TRBV5-1 with TRBJ1-2, with 12 nucleotides matching TRBD1. V lost 0 bases and J lost 7; bases outside the gene matches: 4. Per the germline V gene, CDR1 is SGHRS and CDR2 is YFSETQ. The CDR3 length is 15 residues. The CDR3 coding sequence is TGCGCCAGCAGCTTGGAGGGACAGGGGGCGCGTGGCTACACCTTC. It encodes CASSLEGQGARGYTF.

This clonotype turned up a few times. The chain carries TRBV29-1 and TRBJ2-5; a possible D gene is TRBD1 (5 bases). The CDR3 has 13 residues. V was clipped by 3 bases and J by 0 bases, with 8 bases between them. From germline, CDR1 is SQVTM and CDR2 ANQGSEA. For the CDR3, the DNA is TGCAGCGTTGATGCAGGGAACCAAGAGACCCAGTACTTC. It translates to CSVDAGNQETQYF.

V is TRBV24-1 and J is TRBJ1-5, with unresolved D. The CDR3 length is 14 residues. The germline gives CDR1 KGHDR, CDR2 SFDVKD. Trimming took off 6 bases at V and 6 bases at J, with 14 bases between the two ends. The CDR3 loop is CATSSTASGQPQHF. Here the CDR3 DNA reads TGTGCCACCAGTTCCACAGCCTCGGGTCAGCCCCAGCATTTT.